Listed here is a single T cell receptor beta chain. The antigen is unknown. Trimming left V 4 bases short and J 2 bases short, with 11 bases between. The CDR3 covers 14 residues. Germline V gene lookup returns CDR1 SGHRS and CDR2 YFSETQ. The sample is drawn from a study of OX40 agonist ivuxolimab in advanced cancers. Study overall: The dose-escalation group included hepatocellular carcinoma, melanoma, renal cell carcinoma and head and neck cancer. Three dose-escalation patients had partial responses: one with hepatocellular carcinoma and two with cutaneous melanoma.

TCRdb keeps only in-frame clones here, not all; method: immunoSEQ multiplex PCR. The sample contains 75,000 to 100,000 clones, approximately 90% of which appear only once. Study observations and caveats: Near-lowest levels of clonal expansion characterized partial responders at 0.1-3.0 mg/kg.

Sequencing was performed on CD4+ or CD8+ T cells sorted from blood, taken in a trial of the OX40 agonist ivuxolimab. This receptor was taken from an adult with an advanced solid tumor such as melanoma, head and neck, liver or kidney cancer. This chain links TRBV5-1 with TRBJ2-3, with D possibly being TRBD1 (6 bases). CDR3 in amino acids: CASSLGQTTDTQYF. CDR3 nucleotides: TGCGCCAGCAGCCTTGGACAGACCACAGATACGCAGTATTTT.